One and the same sample provided the 27 T cell receptor beta chains below, sequenced in a study of blood T cell repertoires in COVID-19. Sequenced by immunoSEQ multiplex PCR; TCRdb stores in-frame clones only, minus some. The sample includes around 310,000 clones, over 75% of them seen just once. Sequencing used peripheral blood. Receptor source: a woman younger than 45 with COVID-19, enrolled during active disease.

The chain carries TRBV5-1 and TRBJ2-1; 11 bases are a match to TRBD1. In germline, CDR1 is SGHRS, CDR2 YFSETQ. V lost 1 base, J lost 3 bases, and 9 bases stayed unmatched. The CDR3 is 18 residues long. CDR3 region: CASSLLLSGTGGYNEQFF. The DNA of the CDR3 is TGCGCCAGCAGCTTGCTATTATCCGGGACAGGGGGCTACAATGAGCAGTTCTTC.

This chain joins TRBV6-6 and TRBJ2-7, with unresolved D. CDR3 size: 11 residues. V shed 6 bases and J shed 0 bases, with 3 bases lying between them. CDR1 is MNHNY, CDR2 SVGAGI, per germline (reference sequence). The CDR3 nucleotides are TGTGCCAGCAGACTCTCCTACGAGCAGTACTTC. This encodes CASRLSYEQYF.

The rearrangement links TRBV6-2 or TRBV6-3 to TRBJ1-5; D gene ambiguous. V dropped 0 bases and J dropped 6 bases, with 3 bases sitting between them. Germline values: CDR1 MNHEY, CDR2 SVGEGT. CDR3 length equals 12 residues. The CDR3 coding sequence is TGTGCCAGCAGTTACTCGAGTCAGCCCCAGCATTTT. Protein: CASSYSSQPQHF.

This clone was observed a single time. The chain is built from TRBV6-4 and TRBJ2-1; 7 bases match TRBD2. Trimming at V came to 2 bases and at J to 4 bases, leaving 5 bases not matched to a gene. The CDR3 is 15 amino acids. Germline-derived CDR1 and CDR2 are MRHNA and SNTAGT. The CDR3 bases are TGTGCCAGCAGTGACGGCGCGGGAGCTTACAATGAGCAGTTCTTC. Amino acid sequence: CASSDGAGAYNEQFF.

The rearrangement links TRBV19 to TRBJ1-2; no reliable D call. The CDR3 is 17 residues long. Germline values: CDR1 LNHDA, CDR2 SQIVND (reference sequence). Trimming shortened V by 3 bases and J by 6 bases, and 23 bases separated the two germline ends. The CDR3 region has the DNA TGTGCCAGTAGTATGGAGGTCGGCACTACCGTAACTAATGGCTACACCTTC. Amino acids: CASSMEVGTTVTNGYTF.

The V call is TRBV28, the J call TRBJ1-5; tentative D call: TRBD1 (5 bases). V was shortened by 2 bases and J by 3 bases, with 8 bases between the two germline ends. The germline gives CDR1 MDHEN, CDR2 SYDVKM. The CDR3 extends over 14 amino acids. The CDR3 sequence is CASSLGRDNQPQHF. The CDR3 nucleotides are TGTGCCAGCAGTTTAGGCAGGGACAATCAGCCCCAGCATTTT.

This chain joins TRBV6-5 and TRBJ2-7, with 14 bases lining up with TRBD2. V shed 5 bases and J 9 bases; nucleotides not matched to a gene: 6. The CDR3 extends over 14 amino acids. Germline V gene data show CDR1 as MNHEY and CDR2 as SVGAGI. CDR3 amino acids: CASSRGLAGVGQYF. In DNA form, the CDR3 reads TGTGCCAGCAGTAGGGGACTAGCGGGAGTGGGGCAGTACTTC.

This chain connects TRBV11-3 to TRBJ2-5, with a weak D call TRBD1 (5 bases). The germline V and J ends were trimmed by 4 bases and 4 bases, with 10 bases remaining between them. CDR3 length: 13 amino acids. Germline loops: CDR1 SGHNT, CDR2 YENEEA. DNA for the CDR3: TGTGCCAGCAGCTCCAGGGCCCGAGAGACCCAGTACTTC. This sequence encodes CASSSRARETQYF.

The rearrangement links TRBV11-2 to TRBJ2-7; 9 nucleotides line up with TRBD2. The CDR3 contains 14 residues. Trimming removed 2 bases from V and 7 bases from J; junction bases left unmatched: 6. Per the germline V gene, CDR1 is SGHAT and CDR2 is FQNNGV. As DNA, the CDR3 is TGTGCCAGCAGCTTACTAGCGGGAAGAGGAGAGCAGTACTTC. Translated, it gives CASSLLAGRGEQYF.

CDR3 protein: CASSYPSWGETDTQYF. In nucleotides, the CDR3 is TGTGCCAGCAGTTACCCCTCATGGGGCGAGACAGATACGCAGTATTTT. The V and J genes are TRBV6-5 and TRBJ2-3; tentative D call: TRBD1 (5 bases). Germline loops: CDR1 MNHEY, CDR2 SVGAGI. V lost 2 bases and J lost 3, with 15 bases in between. The length of the CDR3 is 16 residues.

The J gene is TRBJ2-7, the V gene TRBV28; 7 bases map to TRBD1. Per germline, CDR1 MDHEN and CDR2 SYDVKM. The CDR3 is 12 residues long. The junction had 5 bases not matched to a gene; V was cut back by 10 bases and J by 2 bases. DNA for the CDR3: TGTGCCACCCGGGACAGTCCCTACGAGCAGTACTTC. Translating gives CATRDSPYEQYF.

V and J are TRBV4-2 and TRBJ1-5, with TRBD1 identical over 10 bases. CDR3 length: 21 amino acids. Germline loops: CDR1 LGHNA, CDR2 YNFKEQ. The ends lost 0 bases at V and 2 bases at J; junction bases unmatched: 16. The CDR3 DNA is TGTGCCAGCAGCCAAGAAGGATTAGGACAGGGGGTTTATTGGGGCAATCAGCCCCAGCATTTT. Encoded protein: CASSQEGLGQGVYWGNQPQHF.

In this sample, this clone turned up once. The V call is TRBV4-1, the J call TRBJ2-3, with TRBD2 as a possible D gene (5 bases). Trimming took 4 bases from V and 5 from J, leaving 10 bases between them. CDR1 MGHRA and CDR2 YSYEKL come from the germline V gene. The CDR3 sequence is 13 residues long. As DNA, the CDR3 is TGCGCCAGCAGCCGCTCTGGGAGAGATACGCAGTATTTT. This sequence encodes CASSRSGRDTQYF.

The chain links TRBV3-1 (or the pseudogene TRBV3-2) to TRBJ2-5; no clear D. Germline V CDR1 and CDR2: LGHDT, YNNKEL (reference sequence). This CDR3 comprises 12 residues. Trimming cost V 0 bases and J 13 bases, with 12 bases left between them. CDR3 DNA sequence: TGTGCCAGCAGCCAAGAGGAAGCGTACCCGTACTTC. Its protein product is CASSQEEAYPYF.

This clone was observed a few times. The V and J genes are TRBV20-1 and TRBJ1-1; 7 bases line up with TRBD1. The ends lost 3 bases at V and 8 bases at J; junction bases unmatched: 0. CDR1 is DFQATT and CDR2 is SNEGSKA in the germline V gene (reference sequence). The CDR3 length is 10 residues. The CDR3 here is CSARDREAFF. CDR3 coding DNA: TGCAGTGCTAGGGACAGGGAAGCTTTCTTT.

The gene calls are TRBV2 and TRBJ2-5; 7 bases match TRBD2. The CDR3 sequence is 15 residues long. V shed 0 bases, J shed 5 bases, and the junction held 6 bases outside the gene matches. Germline V gene data show CDR1 as SNHLY and CDR2 as FYNNEI. This CDR3 reads CASSEAVAGAETQYF. CDR3 bases: TGTGCCAGCAGTGAAGCTGTCGCGGGAGCGGAGACCCAGTACTTC.

The chain couples TRBV19 to TRBJ1-1, with a possible D match to TRBD1 (6 bases). With 4 bases removed from V and 1 base from J, the gap between germline ends came to 10 bases. There are 14 residues in the CDR3. Per germline, CDR1 LNHDA and CDR2 SQIVND (reference sequence). The CDR3 protein is CASSRGTPNTEAFF. DNA for the CDR3: TGTGCCAGTAGTAGAGGGACACCGAACACTGAAGCTTTCTTT.

This clone has only a few counts. Other DNA sequences in the sample encode the same CDR3. This chain joins TRBV28 and TRBJ1-1; TRBD1 is a possible D gene (5 bases). V dropped 5 bases and J dropped 0 bases, with 7 bases sitting between them. The CDR3 contains 13 residues. In germline, CDR1 is MDHEN, CDR2 SYDVKM. In DNA, the CDR3 is TGTGCCAGCAGTCTGGACATGAACACTGAAGCTTTCTTT. It encodes CASSLDMNTEAFF.

The chain has TRBV5-1 and TRBJ1-2; 9 nucleotides align to TRBD1. The V and J ends lost 0 bases and 2 bases, in that order; junction bases with no gene match: 2. The CDR3 has 15 amino acids. CDR1 and CDR2 (germline): SGHRS, YFSETQ. The CDR3: CASSLGDRENYGYTF. In DNA form, the CDR3 reads TGCGCCAGCAGCTTGGGGGACAGGGAAAACTATGGCTACACCTTC.

The gene calls are TRBV27 and TRBJ1-2, with 8 bases aligning to TRBD1. The germline V gene has CDR1 MNHEY and CDR2 SMNVEV (reference sequence). The CDR3 consists of 13 residues. Trimming took 10 bases from V and 4 from J; bases not matched to a gene: 8. Here the CDR3 DNA reads TGTGCCACCACGACAGGGGCAGGCTATGGCTACACCTTC. It encodes CATTTGAGYGYTF.

This chain links TRBV7-9 with TRBJ2-3; tentative D call: TRBD2 (5 bases). The CDR3 length is 15 residues. Germline values: CDR1 SEHNR, CDR2 FQNEAQ (reference sequence). The ends were cut back, 4 bases at V and 2 bases at J, with 13 bases in the middle. The CDR3 sequence is CASSSTGWDTDTQYF. The CDR3 DNA is TGTGCCAGCAGCTCCACGGGGTGGGACACAGATACGCAGTATTTT. Variable domain in full (rest from reference TRBV7-9 and TRBJ2-3): DTGVSQNPRHKITKRGQNVTFRCDPISEHNRLYWYRQTLGQGPEFLTYFQNEAQLEKSRLLSDRFSAERPKGSFSTLEIQRTEQGDSAMYLCASSSTGWDTDTQYFGPGTRLTVL.

The V and J genes are TRBV5-1 and TRBJ2-7, with 7 bases fitting TRBD2. The germline gives CDR1 SGHRS, CDR2 YFSETQ. With V trimmed by 4 bases and J by 2 bases, 6 bases remained unmatched. The CDR3 is 14 amino acids. CDR3 region: CASSARDYPYEQYF. The CDR3 coding sequence is TGCGCCAGCAGCGCCCGGGACTACCCCTACGAGCAGTACTTC.

This chain uses TRBV2 with TRBJ2-7, with D perhaps matching TRBD1 (6 bases). Per the germline V gene, CDR1 is SNHLY and CDR2 is FYNNEI. This CDR3 is 14 amino acids long. Trimming stripped 4 bases from V and 4 bases from J, with 14 bases between. CDR3 sequence (DNA): TGTGCCAGCAGTGCCAAGGGAAGGGGGTACGAGCAGTACTTC. Translation gives CASSAKGRGYEQYF.

Details on this clone: The junction does not match germline at one end; this may be a read error. The chain combines TRBV28 with TRBJ1-3; D is ambiguous. CDR1 is MDHEN, CDR2 SYDVKM, per germline. There are 14 residues in the CDR3. The CDR3 sequence is CATSRGLYGNTIYF. CDR3 nucleotides: TGTGCCACCAGTCGCGGGCTATATGGAAACACCATATATTTT.

This clone was counted once. The rearrangement joins TRBV5-1 to TRBJ1-2; 7 bases are a match to TRBD1. The V gene end was trimmed by 0 bases and the J gene end by 4 bases; junction bases not matched to a gene: 0. Per germline, CDR1 SGHRS and CDR2 YFSETQ. CDR3 length equals 13 residues. CDR3 sequence: CASSLGTGYGYTF. The CDR3 DNA reads TGCGCCAGCAGCTTGGGGACAGGCTATGGCTACACCTTC.

V usage is TRBV10-3 and J usage is TRBJ2-7; TRBD1 matches at 9 bases. V dropped 0 bases and J dropped 4; count of bases not matched to a gene: 4. The CDR3 spans 15 residues. The germline CDR1 and CDR2 sequences are ENHRY and SYGVKD. DNA of the CDR3: TGTGCCATCAGTGAGTCGTTGGGGACAGGGTACGAGCAGTACTTC. This encodes CAISESLGTGYEQYF.

The chain carries TRBV2 and TRBJ2-3; 8 bases match TRBD2. This CDR3 comprises 17 residues. The V segment lost 6 bases and the J segment 2 bases; nucleotides outside the gene matches: 13. Germline V gene lookup returns CDR1 SNHLY and CDR2 FYNNEI. The CDR3 spells CASSRRLSGDYTDTQYF. The CDR3, as DNA: TGTGCCAGCAGCCGTAGGCTTAGCGGGGACTACACAGATACGCAGTATTTT. The complete variable domain, with remaining parts taken from reference TRBV2 and TRBJ2-3, reads EPEVTQTPSHQVTQMGQEVILRCVPISNHLYFYWYRQILGQKVEFLVSFYNNEISEKSEIFDDQFSVERPDGSNFTLKIRSTKLEDSAMYFCASSRRLSGDYTDTQYFGPGTRLTVL.